Presented here are 10 T cell receptor beta chains from one specimen sequenced in a study of blood T cell repertoires in COVID-19 (dated by TCRdb to between 2020 and 2021). Library creation used the immunoSEQ multiplex PCR assay. TCRdb took this table from immuneACCESS and kept in-frame rearrangements with V and J called. Such tables lack part of the clones; where checked against another copy, unresolved V genes explain under half of the gap, and the rest is unexplained. This sample gives 100,000 to 150,000 clones in total; 88% of them show up just once. Of the sample, about 7.3% falls within the top ten clones. The sequencing sample was made of peripheral blood. The receptors come from a man in his forties or fifties with acute or convalescent COVID-19.

The gene calls are TRBV4-1 and TRBJ2-7; 10 nucleotides agree with TRBD1. With V trimmed by 5 bases and J by 5 bases, 12 bases remained unmatched. The CDR3 sequence is 16 residues long. Germline V lookup: CDR1 MGHRA, CDR2 YSYEKL. The CDR3 nucleotides are TGCGCCAGCAGCGATCGACAGGGGGCGATATCCGACGAGCAGTACTTC. Translated, it gives CASSDRQGAISDEQYF.

The chain couples TRBV30 to TRBJ2-2; 9 bases map to TRBD1. J lost 3 bases, V lost 0 bases, and 5 bases had no gene match. Germline CDR1 GTSNPN, CDR2 SVGIG (reference sequence). CDR3 size: 16 residues. The DNA for the CDR3 is TGTGCCTGGAGTGTACGGGACAGGGTGGACACCGGGGAGCTGTTTTTT. This encodes CAWSVRDRVDTGELFF.

V is TRBV6-5 and J is TRBJ2-7; tentative D call: TRBD1 (6 bases). Germline loops: CDR1 MNHEY, CDR2 SVGAGI. The CDR3 extends over 15 amino acids. Trimming left V 6 bases short and J 4 bases short, with 19 bases between. CDR3 in amino acids: CASSQQGQGRYEQYF. CDR3 bases: TGTGCCAGCAGCCAACAGGGACAAGGTAGATACGAGCAGTACTTC.

This chain uses TRBV19 with TRBJ2-3; 10 nucleotides align to TRBD2. With 3 bases clipped from V and 0 bases from J, the junction kept 12 bases outside the gene matches. This CDR3 has 19 residues. Germline loops: CDR1 LNHDA, CDR2 SQIVND (reference sequence). The CDR3 DNA reads TGTGCCAGTAGTATTGGGTCCTTCGGGACTAGCGTCAGCACAGATACGCAGTATTTT. Translating it yields CASSIGSFGTSVSTDTQYF.

The chain combines TRBV18 with TRBJ1-3, with TRBD1 matching over 7 bases. This CDR3 comprises 15 residues. With 0 bases clipped from V and 2 bases from J, the junction kept 1 base outside the gene matches. CDR1 and CDR2 (germline): KGHSH, LQKENI. The DNA for the CDR3 is TGTGCCAGCTCACCACCGGGACAGACTGGAAACACCATATATTTT. Translation: CASSPPGQTGNTIYF.

This sequence joins TRBV18 and TRBJ1-4; 9 bases line up with TRBD1. The germline CDR1 and CDR2 sequences are KGHSH and LQKENI. After removal of 3 bases from V and 5 bases from J, the junction contained 4 bases not matched to a gene. This CDR3 is built from 15 residues. CDR3 protein: CASSPGDRVNEKLFF. CDR3 in DNA: TGTGCCAGCTCACCGGGGGACAGGGTAAATGAAAAACTGTTTTTT.

V and J are TRBV7-9 and TRBJ2-7, with D uncertain. The CDR3 spans 12 residues. Between the trimmed V and J ends, which lost 2 bases and 6 bases, there was a span of 8 bases. Germline V gives CDR1 SEHNR, CDR2 FQNEAQ (reference sequence). In nucleotides, the CDR3 is TGTGCCAGCAGCTTATATCTCAGCGAGCAGTACTTC. Amino acid sequence: CASSLYLSEQYF.

The V and J genes are TRBV24-1 and TRBJ2-3, with 9 bases matching TRBD1. Germline V lookup: CDR1 KGHDR, CDR2 SFDVKD. This CDR3 is 16 amino acids long. V dropped 0 bases and J dropped 3; count of bases not matched to a gene: 3. The CDR3 DNA reads as TGTGCCACCAGTGATTTGGGGACAGGGAAGACAGATACGCAGTATTTT. Translation: CATSDLGTGKTDTQYF.

This chain connects TRBV7-2 to TRBJ2-1; 9 bases are shared with TRBD2. The CDR3 loop spans 18 amino acids. Germline trimming cut 4 bases from V and 1 base from J; bases unmatched to any gene: 11. Germline CDR1 is SGHTA and CDR2 is FQGNSA. The CDR3: CASSSPASGIVSYNEQFF. CDR3 DNA sequence: TGTGCCAGCAGCTCCCCAGCTAGCGGGATAGTATCCTACAATGAGCAGTTCTTC.

The rearrangement links TRBV5-8 to TRBJ1-4, with 9 bases lining up with TRBD1. Germline-derived CDR1 and CDR2 are SGHTS and YDEGEE. CDR3 size: 18 residues. J gave up 7 bases and V 3 bases, and 16 bases lay outside the gene matches. This CDR3 is CASSSGTGSTLTSEKLFF. The CDR3 DNA reads as TGTGCCAGCAGCTCCGGGACAGGGTCCACCTTAACCTCTGAAAAACTGTTTTTT.